These T cell receptor beta chains were read from a single sample in a study of T-cell reconstitution after alpha-beta-depleted transplantation in children. TCRdb passed the PCR reads through MiXCR, listing each CDR3 protein once. The sample holds almost 500,000 distinct CDR3 sequences, roughly a tenth seen once. Material: PBMCs, obtained before TCRalphabeta/CD19-depleted stem cell transplant. These TCRs come from a child aged 2-15 years with inherited bone marrow failure, due to receive a stem cell transplant. Each CDR3 is given with its conserved first and last residue. A D gene is named only where the DNA matches it firmly. Not every row has a clone size; where given, it reads once, few, many or a size class.

TRBV5-1	many	TRBJ2-1	.	TGCGCCAGCAGCCAGCGCCCGGACTCTCCTGGGTGGTTCTTC	CASSQRPDSPGWFF
TRBV20-1	few	TRBJ2-7	TRBD2	TGCAGTGCGGGCCTAGCGGGGAGGGCCATCCACGAGCAGTACTTC	CSAGLAGRAIHEQYF
TRBV4-3	.	TRBJ2-1	.	TGCGCCAGCAGCCAAGATCATATCGGGATACTGCCCCGGTTCTTC	CASSQDHIGILPRFF
TRBV6-5	.	TRBJ1-1	.	TGTGCCAGCAGTTACTCTGGCCAGCTGAACACTGAAGCTTTCTTT	CASSYSGQLNTEAFF
TRBV7-9	few	TRBJ2-1	.	TGTGCCAGCAGTCTGGCAGGTCCCATGGGCGATGAGCAGTTCTTC	CASSLAGPMGDEQFF
TRBV7-2	.	TRBJ2-1	.	TGTGCCAGCAGCCAACCGAGTAGGTACAATGAGCAGTTCTTC	CASSQPSRYNEQFF
TRBV2	many	TRBJ2-2	.	TGTGCCAGCAGTGGGGTCGGGGGCAGCGGGACGAACACCGGGGAGCTGTTTTTT	CASSGVGGSGTNTGELFF
TRBV11-1	.	TRBJ2-3	TRBD1	TGTGCCAGCAGCTCTGCCGGGACAGGGGCCCGCCCGATGGACACAGATACGCAGTATTTT	CASSSAGTGARPMDTDTQYF
TRBV18	.	TRBJ2-3	TRBD1	TGTGCCAGCTCACCACCGGGACAGGGAGCTTACACAGATACGCAGTATTTT	CASSPPGQGAYTDTQYF
TRBV4-3	.	TRBJ1-6	.	TGCGCCAGCAGCCAAGGACTGCCGAGCTCCTATAATTCACCCCTCCACTTT	CASSQGLPSSYNSPLHF
TRBV7-9	many	TRBJ2-1	.	TGTGCCAGGAGTCCCTCGACAGATAGCTCCTACAATGAGCAGTTCTTC	CARSPSTDSSYNEQFF
TRBV6-2/TRBV6-3	many	TRBJ2-7	.	TGTGCCACCCTATCCCCTCCGAGGGGGTTTACTCGCCCCTACGAGCAGTACTTC	CATLSPPRGFTRPYEQYF
TRBV4-3	many	TRBJ2-7	TRBD2	TGCGCCAGCAGCCAAGATATACTAGCGGGGGCCTACGAGCAGTACTTC	CASSQDILAGAYEQYF
TRBV28	.	TRBJ2-7	TRBD1	TGTGCCAGCAGTTTAGCGACAGGGGGGCTTGTCTTC	CASSLATGGLVF
TRBV4-3	many	TRBJ1-1	.	TGCGCCAGCAGCCGCGCCGGGGGATTGAACACTGAAGCTTTCTTT	CASSRAGGLNTEAFF
TRBV7-9	many	TRBJ2-1	.	TGTGCCAGCAGCTTAGGAGTCTGGCTAGGCATAAATGAGCAGTTCTTC	CASSLGVWLGINEQFF
TRBV11-2	many	TRBJ2-7	.	TGTGCCAGCAGCTTAGATCGGTTTGAGCGGGAGTACTTC	CASSLDRFEREYF
TRBV20-1	many	TRBJ2-7	TRBD2	TGCAGTGCTAGAGAACCCAGCGGGGATACCTACGAGCAGTACTTC	CSAREPSGDTYEQYF
TRBV20-1	many	TRBJ2-2	.	TGCAGTGCTAGGAAGCAGGGTTCTCGAACGACCGGGGAGCTGTTTTTT	CSARKQGSRTTGELFF
TRBV29-1	many	TRBJ1-3	.	TGCAGCGTTCGGTTTACTGGAAACACCATATATTTT	CSVRFTGNTIYF
TRBV29-1	.	TRBJ2-1	.	TGCAGCGTTGAAGACCCTAGATCAGGGTTGGGTGAGCAGTTCTTC	CSVEDPRSGLGEQFF
TRBV5-5	many	TRBJ1-5	.	TGTGCCAGCAGCTTGGCTGGGTTTCAGCCCCAGCATTTT	CASSLAGFQPQHF
TRBV7-2	many	TRBJ2-3	TRBD1	TGTGCCAGCAGCTACGACAGGGGCACAGATACGCAGTATTTT	CASSYDRGTDTQYF
TRBV28	.	TRBJ2-7	TRBD2	TGTGCCAGCAGTTTATTCAGTAGCGGGGGACCCTACGAGCAGTACTTC	CASSLFSSGGPYEQYF
TRBV29-1	many	TRBJ2-7	TRBD2	TGCAGCGTTGCTGGCTCTGTCCAGCGGGATTTCTACGAGCAGTACTTC	CSVAGSVQRDFYEQYF
TRBV3-1	many	TRBJ1-1	.	TGTGCCAGCAGCCACAGGGAGGGGAACACTGAAGCTTTCTTT	CASSHREGNTEAFF
TRBV7-2	many	TRBJ1-3	.	TGTGCCAGCAGCTTAGAGGCCAGGGCTATGGGAAACACCATATATTTT	CASSLEARAMGNTIYF
TRBV20-1	many	TRBJ2-1	TRBD2	TGCAGTGCTAGACGACTAGCGGGATTCGATGAGCAGTTCTTC	CSARRLAGFDEQFF
TRBV28	few	TRBJ2-3	.	TGTGCCAGCAGTTTAATACAGGCCACAGATACGCAGTATTTT	CASSLIQATDTQYF
TRBV29-1	many	TRBJ2-2	.	TGCAGCGTTGGGGGCGGGGAGAGGACCGGGGAGCTGTTTTTT	CSVGGGERTGELFF
TRBV20-1	many	TRBJ2-1	.	TGCAGTGCTAGAGTGTGGGCAACCTACAATGAGCAGTTCTTC	CSARVWATYNEQFF
TRBV5-4	.	TRBJ2-1	.	TGTGCCAGCAGGCGGGGCGGCGAGGCGACCCATTACAATGAGCAGTTCTTC	CASRRGGEATHYNEQFF
TRBV28	.	TRBJ2-7	TRBD2	TGTGCCAGCAGTACCCGACTAGCGGGAGGGTGGGAGCAGTACTTC	CASSTRLAGGWEQYF
TRBV12-3/TRBV12-4	many	TRBJ2-1	.	TGTGCCAGCATAACGGGTCGGACTACCGATTACAATGAGCAGTTCTTC	CASITGRTTDYNEQFF
TRBV5-5	many	TRBJ2-7	TRBD2	TGTGCCAGCAGCCGAAATACCGGGGGGAATTACTACGAGCAGTACTTC	CASSRNTGGNYYEQYF
TRBV20-1	few	TRBJ2-1	.	TGCAGTGCTATGACCGCGAGCTCCTACAATGAGCAGTTCTTC	CSAMTASSYNEQFF
TRBV12-5	many	TRBJ2-3	.	TGTGCTAGTGGTTTGGAAGCGACAGATACGCAGTATTTT	CASGLEATDTQYF
TRBV4-3	many	TRBJ2-2	TRBD2	TGCGCCAGCAGCCAAGGTAGCGGGAGTAATACCGGGGAGCTGTTTTTT	CASSQGSGSNTGELFF
TRBV13	few	TRBJ2-3	.	TGTGCCAGCAGCTTATCCAGCACTACCACAGATACGCAGTATTTT	CASSLSSTTTDTQYF
TRBV5-4	.	TRBJ2-3	TRBD1	TGTGCCAGCAGCTCGGACAGGGCGGGGAGGACGCAGTATTTT	CASSSDRAGRTQYF